The next 29 T cell receptor beta chains were all read from a single sample in a study of T cells in localized non-small cell lung cancer. Generated by immunoSEQ multiplex PCR, the TCRdb table keeps only in-frame clones and is missing some. The sample contains around 25,000 clones, about 81% of which appear only once. Specimen: peripheral blood, collected before any cancer treatment. The receptors derive from a woman aged 35-75 years with stage I lung adenocarcinoma.

This rearrangement joins TRBV25-1 to TRBJ1-2; no reliable D call. Germline CDR1 reads MGHDK; CDR2 reads SYGVNS. The CDR3 length is 11 residues. V was trimmed by 3 bases and J by 3 bases, leaving 2 bases between them. The CDR3 here is CASSEDYGYTF. Written as DNA, the CDR3 is TGTGCCAGCAGTGAGGACTATGGCTACACCTTC.

The chain is built from TRBV19 and TRBJ2-5, with a tentative D call TRBD1 (6 bases). Germline assignment: CDR1 LNHDA and CDR2 SQIVND (reference sequence). The CDR3 covers 13 residues. Trimming left V 8 bases short and J 6 bases short, with 16 bases between. The CDR3, as DNA: TGTGCCAGTGCGGGCAGGGGCTTCCAGACCCAGTACTTC. It yields the protein CASAGRGFQTQYF.

The J gene is TRBJ2-7, the V gene TRBV25-1; 8 bases align to TRBD2. With 6 bases clipped from V and 6 bases from J, the junction kept 16 bases outside the gene matches. CDR3 length: 16 residues. Germline V gene sequence: CDR1 MGHDK, CDR2 SYGVNS. The CDR3 bases are TGTGCCAGCAGCCCTCTGGATGGCGGGGGGTGGGGCGAGCAGTACTTC. Residues: CASSPLDGGGWGEQYF.

J is TRBJ2-1 and V is TRBV11-2; TRBD2 aligns across 10 bases. The CDR3 covers 15 residues. With V trimmed by 5 bases and J by 10 bases, 11 bases remained unmatched. Per the germline V gene, CDR1 is SGHAT and CDR2 is FQNNGV. The CDR3 DNA sequence: TGTGCCAGCAGCACAACGAGCGGGGGGGGCTCAGAGCAGTTCTTC. Its protein product is CASSTTSGGGSEQFF. Full variable domain (missing parts from reference TRBV11-2 and TRBJ2-1): EAGVAQSPRYKIIEKRQSVAFWCNPISGHATLYWYQQILGQGPKLLIQFQNNGVVDDSQLPKDRFSAERLKGVDSTLKIQPAKLEDSAVYLCASSTTSGGGSEQFFGPGTRLTVL.

J is TRBJ1-5 and V is TRBV4-1, with 10 bases lining up with TRBD1. V shed 0 bases and J 7 bases; nucleotides not matched to a gene: 3. The CDR3 runs to 15 residues. Germline V gives CDR1 MGHRA, CDR2 YSYEKL. The CDR3 DNA follows: TGCGCCAGCAGCCAAGAGACAGGGGGCGAACAGCCCCAGCATTTT. Protein sequence: CASSQETGGEQPQHF.

This clone was seen once. The sample carries other DNA sequences with the same CDR3. This rearrangement joins TRBV30 to TRBJ1-1; D is undetermined. The CDR3 contains 12 residues. The germline V gene has CDR1 GTSNPN and CDR2 SVGIG (reference sequence). V dropped 8 bases and J dropped 0 bases, with 10 bases sitting between them. The CDR3 is CARRKVNTEAFF. The DNA of the CDR3 is TGTGCCCGCAGAAAAGTGAACACTGAAGCTTTCTTT.

This clone has a handful of counts. The chain employs TRBV19 and TRBJ2-1; no clear D. CDR1 and CDR2 (germline): LNHDA, SQIVND (reference sequence). The CDR3 contains 14 residues. The ends were cut back, 7 bases at V and 9 bases at J, with 19 bases in the middle. CDR3 in DNA: TGTGCCAGTAATTCTCCCGGGCAAGCCAGTGAGCAGTTCTTC. Translated: CASNSPGQASEQFF.

The chain links TRBV28 to TRBJ2-7; D possibly matches TRBD1 or TRBD2 (6 bases each). Germline-derived CDR1 and CDR2 are MDHEN and SYDVKM. V gave up 3 bases and J gave up 0 bases, with 15 bases separating them. The CDR3 extends over 16 amino acids. This CDR3 reads CASSLYGGQSSYEQYF. The CDR3 DNA follows: TGTGCCAGCAGTTTGTACGGGGGCCAGAGCTCCTACGAGCAGTACTTC. Full variable domain (rest looked up from reference TRBV28 and TRBJ2-7): DVKVTQSSRYLVKRTGEKVFLECVQDMDHENMFWYRQDPGLGLRLIYFSYDVKMKEKGDIPEGYSVSREKKERFSLILESASTNQTSMYLCASSLYGGQSSYEQYFGPGTRLTVT.

The chain employs TRBV13 and TRBJ1-3, with D unclear. The CDR3 covers 13 residues. Germline-derived CDR1 and CDR2 are PRHDT and FYEKMQ (reference sequence). V was cut by 3 bases and J by 5 bases, with 8 bases left in between. The CDR3: CASSFGRRNTIYF. In nucleotides, the CDR3 is TGTGCCAGCAGCTTCGGCAGACGAAACACCATATATTTT.

CDR3 loop: CASGPGRTGAEKLFF. The CDR3 region has the DNA TGTGCTAGTGGTCCGGGGAGGACAGGGGCGGAAAAACTGTTTTTT. V is TRBV12-5 and J is TRBJ1-4; 9 bases line up with TRBD1. The junction had 9 bases not matched to a gene; V was cut back by 5 bases and J by 8 bases. CDR3 length: 15 residues. Per germline, CDR1 LGHNT and CDR2 FRNRAP.

The chain couples TRBV18 to TRBJ1-1, with D possibly matching TRBD1 (5 bases). Germline V gene sequence: CDR1 KGHSH, CDR2 LQKENI. Trimming pared 5 bases from V and 4 bases from J, leaving 8 bases between. This CDR3 is built from 12 residues. Here the CDR3 DNA reads TGTGCCAGCTCAGCTCAGGGCACTGAAGCTTTCTTT. Translation gives CASSAQGTEAFF.

The gene calls are TRBV5-4 and TRBJ2-1, with a tentative D call TRBD2 (5 bases). V shed 2 bases and J shed 2 bases, with 11 bases lying between them. The CDR3 is made up of 15 amino acids. Per germline, CDR1 SGHNT and CDR2 YYREEE (reference sequence). CDR3 amino acids: CASSFTGNPYNEQFF. CDR3 in DNA: TGTGCCAGCAGCTTTACGGGGAACCCCTACAATGAGCAGTTCTTC.

This clone was seen only a few times. The chain is built from TRBV13 and TRBJ2-1, with D hard to call. There are 12 residues in the CDR3. Trimming removed 4 bases at V and 9 bases at J, with 10 bases between. CDR1 and CDR2 from the germline V gene are PRHDT and FYEKMQ (reference sequence). CDR3 loop: CASSSLISEQFF. The CDR3 region has the DNA TGTGCCAGCAGCTCCCTCATAAGTGAGCAGTTCTTC.

The chain employs TRBV5-4 and TRBJ1-6; TRBD1 aligns across 11 bases. The V gene end was trimmed by 4 bases and the J gene end by 9 bases; junction bases not matched to a gene: 6. The CDR3 runs to 15 residues. Germline V gene data show CDR1 as SGHNT and CDR2 as YYREEE (reference sequence). The CDR3 coding sequence is TGTGCCAGCAGCGACCCGGGACAGGGGGGTTCACCCCTCCACTTT. Translated, it gives CASSDPGQGGSPLHF.

The chain has TRBV29-1 and TRBJ2-3; tentatively, D is TRBD1 (8 bases). Germline assignment: CDR1 SQVTM and CDR2 ANQGSEA. This CDR3 is 15 amino acids long. Trimming cost V 6 bases and J 0 bases, with 16 bases left between them. The CDR3: CSVGGDRTSTDTQYF. DNA for the CDR3: TGCAGCGTGGGGGGGGACAGGACTAGCACAGATACGCAGTATTTT.

The chain carries TRBV2 and TRBJ1-5, with D hard to call. Trimming stripped 6 bases from V and 2 bases from J, with 11 bases between. Germline V gene sequence: CDR1 SNHLY, CDR2 FYNNEI. This CDR3 spans 14 amino acids. DNA for the CDR3: TGTGCCAGCAGAGGACCGAGCGGCAATCAGCCCCAGCATTTT. Its protein product is CASRGPSGNQPQHF.

The chain has TRBV11-3 and TRBJ2-5, with D possibly being TRBD1 (5 bases). The end of the DNA aligns better with TRBJ2-7, so the J call may be wrong. CDR3 length: 16 amino acids. Looked up from germline, CDR1 is SGHNT and CDR2 is YENEEA. CDR3 DNA: TGTGCCAGCAGCTTAGGGTCAGTAGGGGTCTCCTACGAGCAGTACTTC. The encoded protein is CASSLGSVGVSYEQYF.

The DNA for the CDR3 is TGTGCCAGCAGCTTAATGGGACAGAGCACAGATACGCAGTATTTT. This gives the protein CASSLMGQSTDTQYF. The chain joins TRBV7-2 to TRBJ2-3; 7 nucleotides line up with TRBD1. This CDR3 region has 15 residues. The V segment lost 2 bases and the J segment 0 bases; nucleotides outside the gene matches: 2. The V gene's germline CDR1 is SGHTA and CDR2 FQGNSA.

The chain joins TRBV7-9 to TRBJ2-2; D unclear. The CDR3 contains 12 residues. V was cut by 5 bases and J by 4 bases, with 5 bases left in between. Germline assignment: CDR1 SEHNR and CDR2 FQNEAQ (reference sequence). The CDR3: CASSSATGELFF. In DNA, the CDR3 is TGTGCCAGCAGCAGCGCCACCGGGGAGCTGTTTTTT.

Only one count was recorded for this clone. The chain links TRBV27 to TRBJ1-1; 9 nucleotides agree with TRBD1. Trimming removed 8 bases from V and 0 bases from J; junction bases left unmatched: 7. This CDR3 is built from 15 residues. Germline values: CDR1 MNHEY, CDR2 SMNVEV (reference sequence). The chain's CDR3 is CASQSGTGMNTEAFF. Here the CDR3 DNA reads TGTGCCAGCCAATCCGGGACAGGGATGAACACTGAAGCTTTCTTT.

The chain carries TRBV7-8 and TRBJ1-1, with unresolved D. The germline gives CDR1 SGHVS, CDR2 FQNEAQ. The V end was cut by 5 bases, the J end by 5 bases, with 3 bases between. The CDR3 loop spans 10 amino acids. CDR3 protein: CASSRTEAFF. The DNA of the CDR3 is TGTGCCAGCAGCCGTACTGAAGCTTTCTTT.

The V and J genes are TRBV13 and TRBJ2-7; D is undetermined. The CDR3 is made up of 14 amino acids. The V end lost 4 bases, the J end lost 2 bases, and 12 bases lay between the germline ends. The germline V gene encodes CDR1 PRHDT and CDR2 FYEKMQ (reference sequence). The CDR3 region has the DNA TGTGCCAGCAGCTCCGGTCGCAGTCCCTACGAGCAGTACTTC. This gives the protein CASSSGRSPYEQYF.

This rearrangement joins TRBV19 to TRBJ1-5, with no clear D. The V end lost 5 bases, the J end lost 0 bases, and 11 bases lay between the germline ends. This CDR3 comprises 15 residues. Germline loops: CDR1 LNHDA, CDR2 SQIVND (reference sequence). CDR3 region: CASSYTLHSNQPQHF. The CDR3 DNA follows: TGTGCCAGTAGTTACACCCTTCATAGCAATCAGCCCCAGCATTTT.

The chain is built from TRBV2 and TRBJ1-1; a possible D gene is TRBD1 (5 bases). This CDR3 spans 14 amino acids. CDR1 and CDR2 (germline): SNHLY, FYNNEI. Trimming pared 6 bases from V and 2 bases from J, leaving 13 bases between. The CDR3 nucleotides read TGTGCCAGCAGGACAGATTTGTCTAACACTGAAGCTTTCTTT. It encodes CASRTDLSNTEAFF. The whole variable domain, filled in from reference TRBV2 and TRBJ1-1, reads EPEVTQTPSHQVTQMGQEVILRCVPISNHLYFYWYRQILGQKVEFLVSFYNNEISEKSEIFDDQFSVERPDGSNFTLKIRSTKLEDSAMYFCASRTDLSNTEAFFGQGTRLTVV.

This clone rates as medium-sized (0.01 to 0.1%). The gene calls are TRBV5-1 and TRBJ1-2; 7 bases match TRBD1. Per the germline V gene, CDR1 is SGHRS and CDR2 is YFSETQ. This CDR3 region has 13 residues. V lost 4 bases, J lost 3 bases, and 3 bases stayed unmatched. The CDR3 here is CASSVTGDYGYTF. The DNA for the CDR3 is TGCGCCAGCAGCGTAACAGGGGACTATGGCTACACCTTC.

V is TRBV5-1 and J is TRBJ2-2; a weak D match, TRBD2 (7 bases). Between the trimmed V and J ends, which lost 0 bases and 3 bases, there was a span of 18 bases. The CDR3 totals 18 residues. Germline V gene lookup returns CDR1 SGHRS and CDR2 YFSETQ. The CDR3 protein is CASSLVGGGGSYTGELFF. For the CDR3, the DNA is TGCGCCAGCAGCTTGGTCGGCGGGGGCGGGTCGTACACCGGGGAGCTGTTTTTT.

The chain has TRBV30 and TRBJ1-2; no clear D gene. CDR1 is GTSNPN and CDR2 is SVGIG in the germline V gene (reference sequence). V was pared by 1 base and J by 7 bases, with 13 bases between. This CDR3 is 13 amino acids long. The CDR3 loop is CAWSGAVLGGYTF. The CDR3 DNA reads TGTGCCTGGAGTGGGGCTGTGCTTGGTGGCTACACCTTC.

The chain employs TRBV6-5 and TRBJ1-3; no definite D call. From germline, CDR1 is MNHEY and CDR2 SVGAGI. V was pared by 2 bases and J by 4 bases, with 6 bases between. The CDR3 spans 13 residues. CDR3 DNA sequence: TGTGCCAGCAGTTACAGAGAAGGAAACACCATATATTTT. Translating gives CASSYREGNTIYF.

The chain is built from TRBV15 and TRBJ2-1; either TRBD1 or TRBD2 may fit D (5 bases each). Germline loops: CDR1 LNHNV, CDR2 YYDKDF (reference sequence). V lost 8 bases, J lost 5 bases, and 19 bases lay in between. This CDR3 comprises 15 residues. This chain's CDR3 is CATGEGFPPHNEQFF. In nucleotides, the CDR3 is TGTGCCACCGGAGAGGGGTTCCCTCCCCACAATGAGCAGTTCTTC.